Presented here are 29 T cell receptor beta chains from one specimen sequenced in a study of OX40 agonist ivuxolimab in advanced cancers. Sequencing used immunoSEQ multiplex PCR; TCRdb keeps in-frame clones, though not all of them. This sample has 70,000 to 95,000 clones, with 80% to 95% found just once. The sample here was CD4+ or CD8+ T cells sorted from blood, taken in a trial of the OX40 agonist ivuxolimab. The receptors here all came from an adult with an advanced solid tumor such as melanoma, head and neck, liver or kidney cancer.

The chain combines TRBV29-1 with TRBJ2-7; a possible D gene is TRBD1 (5 bases). Germline values: CDR1 SQVTM, CDR2 ANQGSEA. The V end was cut by 4 bases, the J end by 3 bases, with 10 bases between. This CDR3 contains 12 residues. CDR3: CSVGTDSYEQYF. The DNA for the CDR3 is TGCAGCGTTGGAACTGACAGCTACGAGCAGTACTTC.

The chain carries TRBV5-4 and TRBJ2-3; possible D gene TRBD1, 6 bases. CDR3 length: 15 residues. Looked up from germline, CDR1 is SGHNT and CDR2 is YYREEE (reference sequence). V was trimmed by 0 bases and J by 4 bases, leaving 12 bases between them. The CDR3 loop is CASSLGQGLADTQYF. For the CDR3, the DNA is TGTGCCAGCAGCTTGGGGCAGGGGTTGGCAGATACGCAGTATTTT.

This chain joins TRBV2 and TRBJ2-3; no reliable D call. Looked up from germline, CDR1 is SNHLY and CDR2 is FYNNEI. V lost 8 bases, J lost 2 bases, and 14 bases lay in between. There are 14 residues in the CDR3. The CDR3 spells CASRVADLTDTQYF. For the CDR3, the DNA is TGTGCCAGCCGGGTTGCGGACCTCACAGATACGCAGTATTTT. Using reference TRBV2 and TRBJ2-3 for the parts outside the CDR3, the full variable domain is EPEVTQTPSHQVTQMGQEVILRCVPISNHLYFYWYRQILGQKVEFLVSFYNNEISEKSEIFDDQFSVERPDGSNFTLKIRSTKLEDSAMYFCASRVADLTDTQYFGPGTRLTVL.

The rearrangement links TRBV7-2 to TRBJ2-1; 7 nucleotides match TRBD2. The CDR3 has 17 amino acids. Per germline, CDR1 SGHTA and CDR2 FQGNSA. Trimming cost V 3 bases and J 0 bases; bases outside gene matches: 8. The CDR3 loop is CASSFPAGEDSYNEQFF. As DNA, the CDR3 is TGTGCCAGCAGCTTTCCGGCGGGGGAGGACTCCTACAATGAGCAGTTCTTC.

This rearrangement joins TRBV19 to TRBJ1-4; unclear D gene. V gave up 8 bases and J gave up 6 bases, with 16 bases separating them. The germline CDR1 and CDR2 sequences are LNHDA and SQIVND (reference sequence). CDR3 length: 14 amino acids. The CDR3 bases are TGTGCCAGTCGCAGAGGTGTGGGATATGAAAAACTGTTTTTT. This encodes CASRRGVGYEKLFF.

This sequence joins TRBV5-1 and TRBJ2-5, with 8 bases aligning to TRBD2. V lost 5 bases, J lost 1 base, and 10 bases stayed unmatched. This CDR3 has 16 residues. Germline CDR1 SGHRS, CDR2 YFSETQ. For the CDR3, the DNA is TGCGCCAGCAGATTCACTAGCGGAGGGGGCCAAGAGACCCAGTACTTC. As protein: CASRFTSGGGQETQYF.

This clone was detected once. The chain combines TRBV28 with TRBJ2-7; the D gene could be TRBD1 or TRBD2 (5 bases each). Germline CDR1 MDHEN, CDR2 SYDVKM. V shed 6 bases and J shed 3 bases, with 18 bases lying between them. The CDR3 contains 15 residues. The CDR3 sequence is CASSSGTLHYYEQYF. The CDR3 nucleotides are TGTGCCAGCAGCTCCGGGACCCTGCACTACTACGAGCAGTACTTC.

V usage is TRBV23-1 and J usage is TRBJ2-2; D is possibly TRBD1 (6 bases). TRBV23-1 falls under the ORF class, with uncertain function. This CDR3 contains 16 residues. V was pared by 2 bases and J by 0 bases, with 10 bases between. The CDR3 here is CASSQPTGANTGELFF. DNA for the CDR3: TGCGCCAGCAGTCAACCGACAGGCGCGAACACCGGGGAGCTGTTTTTT.

The V gene is TRBV28, the J gene TRBJ2-4; the D is unclear. The CDR3 runs 16 residues. In germline, CDR1 is MDHEN, CDR2 SYDVKM. Trimming took off 1 base at V and 0 bases at J, with 10 bases between the two ends. The CDR3 DNA is TGTGCCAGCAGTTTATCTGGTGTGATAGCCAAAAACATTCAGTACTTC. Residues: CASSLSGVIAKNIQYF.

This sequence joins TRBV6-1 and TRBJ2-3; the match to TRBD1 covers 7 bases. In germline, CDR1 is MNHNS, CDR2 SASEGT. The CDR3 extends over 13 amino acids. V gave up 6 bases and J gave up 4 bases; unmatched junction bases: 4. The CDR3 here is CASRQGMADTQYF. CDR3 DNA: TGTGCCAGCAGACAGGGGATGGCAGATACGCAGTATTTT.

This clone was seen more than once but under ten times. The V call is TRBV4-1, the J call TRBJ2-3, with a tentative D call TRBD1 (5 bases). Deletions cut 8 bases from V and 2 bases from J, with 17 bases between. CDR1 MGHRA and CDR2 YSYEKL come from the germline V gene. The CDR3 length is 15 residues. DNA for the CDR3: TGCGCCAGCTCTGGTTTAGGGGCATACACAGATACGCAGTATTTT. Protein product: CASSGLGAYTDTQYF.

Details on this clone: Other DNA sequences from this sample encode an identical CDR3 as well. V usage is TRBV2 and J usage is TRBJ1-5; the D is unclear. This CDR3 spans 13 amino acids. Germline lookup yields CDR1 SNHLY and CDR2 FYNNEI. Trimming took 5 bases from V and 5 from J, leaving 10 bases between them. CDR3 bases: TGTGCCAGCAGTCCAACTGGGGATCAGCCCCAGCATTTT. This codes for CASSPTGDQPQHF.

CDR3 coding DNA: TGTGCCAGCCGACGGACCTCTGGAAACACCATATATTTT. It is translated as CASRRTSGNTIYF. V usage is TRBV27 and J usage is TRBJ1-3; D is uncertain. CDR3 size: 13 residues. The V and J ends lost 8 bases and 0 bases respectively, with 8 bases between them. CDR1 is MNHEY, CDR2 SMNVEV, per germline (reference sequence).

The gene calls are TRBV9 and TRBJ2-2, with D hard to call. This CDR3 contains 14 residues. V was clipped by 4 bases and J by 3 bases, with 10 bases between them. The germline gives CDR1 SGDLS, CDR2 YYNGEE. Here the CDR3 DNA reads TGTGCCAGCAGCCCCATCCTCGACACCGGGGAGCTGTTTTTT. This gives the protein CASSPILDTGELFF.

This chain joins TRBV7-6 and TRBJ2-1, with D unresolved. Germline-derived CDR1 and CDR2 are SGHVS and FNYEAQ. There are 14 residues in the CDR3. The ends were cut back, 1 base at V and 6 bases at J, with 10 bases in the middle. The CDR3 DNA follows: TGTGCCAGCAGCTTAGTTCCGGGCACCAATGAGCAGTTCTTC. Translation: CASSLVPGTNEQFF. The entire variable domain, with the rest obtained from reference TRBV7-6 and TRBJ2-1, is as follows: GAGVSQSPRYKVTKRGQDVALRCDPISGHVSLYWYRQALGQGPEFLTYFNYEAQQDKSGLPNDRFSAERPEGSISTLTIQRTEQRDSAMYRCASSLVPGTNEQFFGPGTRLTVL.

The chain has TRBV7-6 and TRBJ2-7; the D gene is possibly TRBD1 (6 bases). Germline CDR1 and CDR2: SGHVS and FNYEAQ. This CDR3 comprises 14 residues. The V and J ends lost 5 bases and 0 bases respectively, with 11 bases between them. CDR3: CASSPGESSYEQYF. The DNA of the CDR3 is TGTGCCAGCAGCCCAGGGGAAAGCTCCTACGAGCAGTACTTC. The full variable domain, in which reference TRBV7-6 and TRBJ2-7 provide the parts outside the CDR3, is GAGVSQSPRYKVTKRGQDVALRCDPISGHVSLYWYRQALGQGPEFLTYFNYEAQQDKSGLPNDRFSAERPEGSISTLTIQRTEQRDSAMYRCASSPGESSYEQYFGPGTRLTVT.

This clone is a singleton in its sample. The chain is built from TRBV19 and TRBJ1-4; D not certain. V lost 6 bases and J 1 base, leaving 9 bases between the germline ends. Germline V gene sequence: CDR1 LNHDA, CDR2 SQIVND (reference sequence). This CDR3 comprises 14 residues. In DNA form, the CDR3 reads TGTGCCAGTAGCTCGGTGCTAACTAATGAAAAACTGTTTTTT. It encodes CASSSVLTNEKLFF.

The CDR3 nucleotides are TGTGCCAGCAGTTTCTCCCCCGCCAGCTACCGTACCTACGAGCAGTACTTC. Translating gives CASSFSPASYRTYEQYF. The chain couples TRBV27 to TRBJ2-7; D unclear. The CDR3 sequence is 17 residues long. V was clipped by 3 bases and J by 2 bases, with 20 bases between them. Germline CDR1 is MNHEY and CDR2 is SMNVEV (reference sequence).

The V gene is TRBV11-1, the J gene TRBJ2-1, with D perhaps matching TRBD2 (6 bases). Trimming removed 3 bases at V and 3 bases at J, with 15 bases between. CDR3 length equals 16 residues. Germline V gives CDR1 SGHAT, CDR2 FQDESV (reference sequence). This CDR3 is CASSFVDGSYYNEQFF. CDR3 nucleotide sequence: TGTGCCAGCAGCTTTGTGGACGGGAGTTACTACAATGAGCAGTTCTTC.

This clone was picked up a small number of times. This chain's CDR3 is CASSLLGAGTGTEAFF. CDR3 in DNA: TGTGCCAGCAGCTTATTGGGGGCAGGGACGGGCACTGAAGCTTTCTTT. The V call is TRBV7-2, the J call TRBJ1-1, with D possibly TRBD1 on 6 matching bases. Germline V lookup: CDR1 SGHTA, CDR2 FQGNSA. V was cut by 2 bases and J by 4 bases, with 17 bases left in between. The CDR3 loop spans 16 amino acids. The whole variable domain, remainder taken from reference TRBV7-2 and TRBJ1-1, is GAGVSQSPSNKVTEKGKDVELRCDPISGHTALYWYRQSLGQGLEFLIYFQGNSAPDKSGLPSDRFSAERTGGSVSTLTIQRTQQEDSAVYLCASSLLGAGTGTEAFFGQGTRLTVV.

The chain couples TRBV11-2 to TRBJ1-1; 8 bases are shared with TRBD1. V was pared by 6 bases and J by 4 bases, with 4 bases of the junction left unmatched. In germline, CDR1 is SGHAT, CDR2 FQNNGV. CDR3 length equals 13 residues. The chain's CDR3 is CASSQGAVTEAFF. CDR3 DNA sequence: TGTGCCAGCAGTCAGGGGGCAGTCACTGAAGCTTTCTTT.

This clone was seen only once. The chain has TRBV7-8 and TRBJ2-5; D remains ambiguous. Germline CDR1 and CDR2: SGHVS and FQNEAQ. V lost 7 bases to trimming and J lost 5 bases, with 11 bases between them. The CDR3 covers 12 residues. The CDR3 region has the DNA TGTGCCAGCACCTCCGGGCGGGAGACCCAGTACTTC. It encodes CASTSGRETQYF.

This clone was recorded only once. V gene TRBV7-2 combines with J gene TRBJ2-7; 7 bases are shared with TRBD1. V gave up 3 bases and J gave up 1 base; unmatched junction bases: 9. Germline V gives CDR1 SGHTA, CDR2 FQGNSA. The CDR3 totals 16 residues. The CDR3, as DNA: TGTGCCAGCAGCTTGGGGGCGGCAGGGGGTTCCTACGAGCAGTACTTC. This translates into CASSLGAAGGSYEQYF.

V gene TRBV7-2 combines with J gene TRBJ2-1; TRBD1 matches at 8 bases. V was clipped by 2 bases and J by 0 bases; unmatched bases: 3. CDR1 is SGHTA, CDR2 FQGNSA, per germline. This CDR3 is built from 16 residues. The CDR3 region has the DNA TGTGCCAGCAGCTTATTCACAGGGGGCTCCTACAATGAGCAGTTCTTC. Translating it yields CASSLFTGGSYNEQFF.

This clone was recorded only once. The V call is TRBV29-1, the J call TRBJ2-5; TRBD2 matches 14 bases. CDR3 length: 17 residues. Germline trimming cut 2 bases from V and 10 bases from J; bases unmatched to any gene: 15. Germline V lookup: CDR1 SQVTM, CDR2 ANQGSEA. The CDR3 sequence is CSVEHNLGTSGRQDQYF. DNA for the CDR3: TGCAGCGTTGAACACAACCTCGGGACTAGCGGGAGACAAGACCAGTACTTC. Looking up the rest from reference TRBV29-1 and TRBJ2-5 gives the full variable domain: SAVISQKPSRDICQRGTSLTIQCQVDSQVTMMFWYRQQPGQSLTLIATANQGSEATYESGFVIDKFPISRPNLTFSTLTVSNMSPEDSSIYLCSVEHNLGTSGRQDQYFGPGTRLLVL.

The V and J genes are TRBV27 and TRBJ1-6; TRBD1 aligns across 8 bases. This CDR3 comprises 16 residues. V was clipped by 2 bases and J by 10 bases; unmatched bases: 10. From germline, CDR1 is MNHEY and CDR2 SMNVEV (reference sequence). The CDR3 sequence is CASSLGLGQVYSPLHF. CDR3 nucleotide sequence: TGTGCCAGCAGTTTAGGTTTGGGACAGGTTTACTCACCCCTCCACTTT.

The chain has TRBV15 and TRBJ2-6; D not certain. The CDR3 length is 15 residues. V gave up 0 bases and J gave up 4 bases, with 7 bases separating them. CDR1 and CDR2 from the germline V gene are LNHNV and YYDKDF (reference sequence). The CDR3 sequence: CATSRDPSGANVLTF. The CDR3 bases are TGTGCCACCAGCAGAGATCCCTCCGGGGCCAACGTCCTGACTTTC.

The CDR3 here is CASSMERAGNQPQHF. The CDR3 region has the DNA TGTGCCAGTAGTATGGAGAGGGCGGGCAATCAGCCCCAGCATTTT. The chain is built from TRBV19 and TRBJ1-5; no firm D call. The V end lost 3 bases, the J end lost 2 bases, and 11 bases lay between the germline ends. The CDR3 spans 15 residues. CDR1 is LNHDA and CDR2 is SQIVND in the germline V gene (reference sequence).

This chain uses TRBV5-1 with TRBJ2-3, with D possibly matching TRBD2 (6 bases). V lost 5 bases to trimming and J lost 0 bases, with 10 bases between them. The CDR3 runs 14 residues. CDR1 SGHRS and CDR2 YFSETQ come from the germline V gene. CDR3 protein: CASSAGTSTDTQYF. CDR3 coding DNA: TGCGCCAGCAGTGCGGGGACCAGCACAGATACGCAGTATTTT.